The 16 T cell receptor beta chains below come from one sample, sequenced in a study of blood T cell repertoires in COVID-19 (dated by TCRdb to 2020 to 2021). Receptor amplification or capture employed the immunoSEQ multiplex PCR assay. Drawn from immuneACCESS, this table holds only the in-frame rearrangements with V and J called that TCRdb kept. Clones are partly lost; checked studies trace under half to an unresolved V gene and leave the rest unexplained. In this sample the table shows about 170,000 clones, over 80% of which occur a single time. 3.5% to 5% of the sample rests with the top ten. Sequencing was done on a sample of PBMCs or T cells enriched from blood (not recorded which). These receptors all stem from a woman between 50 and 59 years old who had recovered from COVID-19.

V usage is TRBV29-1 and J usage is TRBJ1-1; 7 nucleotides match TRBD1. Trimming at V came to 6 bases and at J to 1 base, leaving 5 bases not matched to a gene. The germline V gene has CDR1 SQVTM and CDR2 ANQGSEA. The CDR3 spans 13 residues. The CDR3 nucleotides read TGCAGCGTGCGGGACAGCGCGAACACTGAAGCTTTCTTT. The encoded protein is CSVRDSANTEAFF.

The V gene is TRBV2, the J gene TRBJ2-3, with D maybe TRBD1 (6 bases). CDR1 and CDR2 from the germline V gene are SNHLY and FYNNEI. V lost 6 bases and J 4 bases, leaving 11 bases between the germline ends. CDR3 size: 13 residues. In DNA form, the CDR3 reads TGTGCCAGCAGGGACAGTGGGGCAGATACGCAGTATTTT. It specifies CASRDSGADTQYF.

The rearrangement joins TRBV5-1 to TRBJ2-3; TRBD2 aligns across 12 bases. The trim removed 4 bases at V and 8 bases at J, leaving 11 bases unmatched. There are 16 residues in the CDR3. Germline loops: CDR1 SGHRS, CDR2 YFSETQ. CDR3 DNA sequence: TGCGCCAGCAGCAGATCTAGCGGGGGGGCGTTTGGTACGCAGTATTTT. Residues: CASSRSSGGAFGTQYF.

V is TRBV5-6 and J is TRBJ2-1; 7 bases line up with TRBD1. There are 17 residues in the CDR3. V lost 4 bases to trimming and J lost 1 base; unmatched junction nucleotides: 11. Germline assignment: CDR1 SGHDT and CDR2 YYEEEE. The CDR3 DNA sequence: TGTGCCAGCAGCCGCGCGACAGGGCTTTTTTCCTACAATGAGCAGTTCTTC. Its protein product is CASSRATGLFSYNEQFF.

The CDR3 is CASRAVSVYQPQHF. The CDR3 nucleotides read TGTGCCAGCAGGGCGGTATCTGTCTATCAGCCCCAGCATTTT. The rearrangement uses TRBV2 and TRBJ1-5; D uncertain. Trimming pared 6 bases from V and 5 bases from J, leaving 14 bases between. CDR1 SNHLY and CDR2 FYNNEI come from the germline V gene. The CDR3 totals 14 residues.

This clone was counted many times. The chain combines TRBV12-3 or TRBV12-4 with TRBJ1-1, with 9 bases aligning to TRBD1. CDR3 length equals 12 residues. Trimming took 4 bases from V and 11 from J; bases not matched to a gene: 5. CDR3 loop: CASSSGTGRAFF. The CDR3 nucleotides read TGTGCCAGCAGTTCCGGGACAGGGAGGGCTTTCTTT.

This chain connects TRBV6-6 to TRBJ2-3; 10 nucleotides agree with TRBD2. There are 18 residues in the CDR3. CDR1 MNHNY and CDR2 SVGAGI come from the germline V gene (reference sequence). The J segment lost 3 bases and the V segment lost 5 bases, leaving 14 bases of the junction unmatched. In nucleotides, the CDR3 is TGTGCCAGCAGTCCTACCATACCGAGCGGGGGGGGAACAGATACGCAGTATTTT. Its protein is CASSPTIPSGGGTDTQYF.

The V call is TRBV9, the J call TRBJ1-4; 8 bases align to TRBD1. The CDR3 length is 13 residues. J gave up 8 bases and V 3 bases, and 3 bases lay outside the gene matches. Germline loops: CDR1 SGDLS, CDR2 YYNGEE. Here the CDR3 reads CASSDPGGEKLFF. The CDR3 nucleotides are TGTGCCAGCAGCGATCCAGGGGGCGAAAAACTGTTTTTT.

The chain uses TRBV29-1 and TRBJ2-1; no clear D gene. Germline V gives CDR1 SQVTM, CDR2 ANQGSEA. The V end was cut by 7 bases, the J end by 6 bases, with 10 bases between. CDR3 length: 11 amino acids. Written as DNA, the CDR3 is TGCAGCGCTGCCCAGTTCAATGAGCAGTTCTTC. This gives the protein CSAAQFNEQFF.

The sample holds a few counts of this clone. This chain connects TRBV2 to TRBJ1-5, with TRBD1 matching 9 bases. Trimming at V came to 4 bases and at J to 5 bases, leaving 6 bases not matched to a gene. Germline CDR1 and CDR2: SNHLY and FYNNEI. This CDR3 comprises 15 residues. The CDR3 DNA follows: TGTGCCAGCAGTGGTGGACAGGGGAGTTATCAGCCCCAGCATTTT. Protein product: CASSGGQGSYQPQHF. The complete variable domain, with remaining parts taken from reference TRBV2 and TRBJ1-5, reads EPEVTQTPSHQVTQMGQEVILRCVPISNHLYFYWYRQILGQKVEFLVSFYNNEISEKSEIFDDQFSVERPDGSNFTLKIRSTKLEDSAMYFCASSGGQGSYQPQHFGDGTRLSIL.

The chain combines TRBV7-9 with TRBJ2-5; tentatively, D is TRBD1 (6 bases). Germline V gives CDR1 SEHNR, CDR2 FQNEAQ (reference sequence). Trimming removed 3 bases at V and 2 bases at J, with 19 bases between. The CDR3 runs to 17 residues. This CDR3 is CASSFQGGSRGQETQYF. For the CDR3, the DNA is TGTGCCAGCAGCTTCCAAGGGGGTTCTCGGGGACAAGAGACCCAGTACTTC.

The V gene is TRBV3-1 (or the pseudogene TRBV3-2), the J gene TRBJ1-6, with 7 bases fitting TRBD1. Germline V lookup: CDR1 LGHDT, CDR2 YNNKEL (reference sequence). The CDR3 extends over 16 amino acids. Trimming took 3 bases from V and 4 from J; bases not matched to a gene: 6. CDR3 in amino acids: CASSHPQGGYNSPLHF. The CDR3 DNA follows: TGTGCCAGCAGCCACCCCCAGGGGGGATATAATTCACCCCTCCACTTT.

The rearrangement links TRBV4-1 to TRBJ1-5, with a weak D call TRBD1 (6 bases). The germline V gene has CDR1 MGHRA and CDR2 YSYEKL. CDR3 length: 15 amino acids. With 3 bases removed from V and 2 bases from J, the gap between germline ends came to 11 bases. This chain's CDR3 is CASSHPDRRNQPQHF. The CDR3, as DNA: TGCGCCAGCAGCCACCCAGACAGGCGCAATCAGCCCCAGCATTTT.

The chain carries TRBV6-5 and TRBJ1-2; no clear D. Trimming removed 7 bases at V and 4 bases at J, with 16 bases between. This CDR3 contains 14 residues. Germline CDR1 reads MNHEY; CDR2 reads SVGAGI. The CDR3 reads CASMGSQHAYGYTF. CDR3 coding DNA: TGTGCCAGCATGGGCAGTCAACATGCCTATGGCTACACCTTC.

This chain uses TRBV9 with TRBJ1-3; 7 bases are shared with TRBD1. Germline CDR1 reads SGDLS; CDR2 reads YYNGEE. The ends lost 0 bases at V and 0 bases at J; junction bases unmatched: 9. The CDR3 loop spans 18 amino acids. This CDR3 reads CASSVGLNRGTSGNTIYF. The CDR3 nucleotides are TGTGCCAGCAGCGTAGGGCTTAACAGGGGTACCTCTGGAAACACCATATATTTT.

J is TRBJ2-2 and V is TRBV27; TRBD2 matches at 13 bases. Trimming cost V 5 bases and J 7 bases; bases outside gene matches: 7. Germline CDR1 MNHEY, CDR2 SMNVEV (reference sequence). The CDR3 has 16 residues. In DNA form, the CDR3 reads TGTGCCAGCAGTCCGCGGACTAGCGGGAGTATCGGGGAGCTGTTTTTT. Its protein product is CASSPRTSGSIGELFF.